The 2 T cell receptor beta chains below were found in one sample sequenced in a study of blood T cell repertoires in COVID-19. Sequencing used immunoSEQ multiplex PCR; TCRdb keeps in-frame clones, though not all of them. The table has about 480,000 clones, 75% to 90% seen once. Sequenced material: peripheral blood. These receptors all stem from a man aged 18 to 29 with COVID-19, enrolled during active disease.

The chain uses TRBV10-3 and TRBJ2-7; the D is unclear. Trimming cost V 3 bases and J 4 bases, with 13 bases left between them. The germline gives CDR1 ENHRY, CDR2 SYGVKD. The CDR3 loop spans 14 amino acids. CDR3 coding DNA: TGTGCCATCAGTGAAAATCTCGGTGATTACGAGCAGTACTTC. This gives the protein CAISENLGDYEQYF.

The rearrangement joins TRBV6-8 to TRBJ2-1, with 15 bases matching TRBD2. V lost 6 bases and J lost 1; bases outside the gene matches: 10. From germline, CDR1 is MNHGY and CDR2 SAAAGT. This CDR3 has 19 amino acids. CDR3 coding DNA: TGTGCCAGCAGCCCCAGTGGACTAGCGGGGGGGAGGTCCTACAATGAGCAGTTCTTC. This codes for CASSPSGLAGGRSYNEQFF.